This T cell receptor beta chain was captured in a study of patients and donors after allogeneic stem cell transplantation. Germline CDR1 and CDR2: SGHRS and YFSETQ. V lost 3 bases, J lost 3 bases, and 2 bases stayed unmatched. The CDR3 covers 14 residues. TCRdb called the RT-PCR reads again in MiXCR, with one record for every CDR3 protein. The data contain under 200,000 distinct CDR3 sequences, 24% of them singletons. The sample was blood, either unsorted or a sorted T cell fraction (not recorded which). This clonotype was obtained from a human donor who was either an allogeneic HSCT recipient or a stem cell or donor lymphocyte infusion donor (not recorded which). It is not recorded whose cells these are; they may come from a transplant donor. The chain links TRBV5-1 to TRBJ2-3, with 9 bases identical to TRBD2. This chain's CDR3 is CASSWTSVTDTQYF. CDR3 sequence (DNA): TGCGCCAGCAGCTGGACTAGCGTGACAGATACGCAGTATTTT. The full variable domain, rest sourced from reference TRBV5-1 and TRBJ2-3, is KAGVTQTPRYLIKTRGQQVTLSCSPISGHRSVSWYQQTPGQGLQFLFEYFSETQRNKGNFPGRFSGRQFSNSRSEMNVSTLELGDSALYLCASSWTSVTDTQYFGPGTRLTVL.